This T cell receptor beta chain was captured by sequencing in a study of memory CD4+ T cells and cytomegalovirus serostatus. In the authors' workflow: Out-of-frame sequences were removed, leaving 2,000,000 or so distinct TCRbeta sequences. The method was immunoSEQ multiplex PCR; TCRdb's version includes in-frame clones alone and lacks a portion of them. V and J calls and clone size are those listed in that table; D and trimming were worked out from the DNA. The sample has some 95,000 clones, 80% seen once. The CDR3 is made up of 15 amino acids. Per the germline V gene, CDR1 is MDHEN and CDR2 is SYDVKM. The V segment lost 6 bases and the J segment 2 bases; nucleotides outside the gene matches: 5. The sort gate was single viable CD3+CD4+CD8-CD45RO+ cells for memory CD4+ T cells. Findings and caveats of the study: CMV serostatus prediction reached median AUC roughly 0.95, or 0.91 with US-trained model.

This clone has a single count. Its matching antigen is unknown. Material: memory CD4+ T cells from blood. The receptor's source is an adult in good health and CMV-seropositive. The chain uses TRBV28 and TRBJ2-1; 9 positions match TRBD2. CDR3 loop: CASSSGLATYNEQFF. CDR3 DNA sequence: TGTGCCAGCAGCTCTGGACTAGCGACCTACAATGAGCAGTTCTTC. The whole variable domain, filled in from reference TRBV28 and TRBJ2-1, reads DVKVTQSSRYLVKRTGEKVFLECVQDMDHENMFWYRQDPGLGLRLIYFSYDVKMKEKGDIPEGYSVSREKKERFSLILESASTNQTSMYLCASSSGLATYNEQFFGPGTRLTVL.